Following are 4 T cell receptor beta chains from one sample sequenced in a study of T cells after posttransplantation cyclophosphamide. Data came from immunoSEQ multiplex PCR; TCRdb stores just in-frame clones and leaves some out. Among roughly 30,000 clones listed, approximately 90% were seen once. The sample comprised PBMCs. These TCRs come from a woman between 40 and 50 years old with a blood cancer, CMV-positive, and with a related stem cell donor.

The rearrangement uses TRBV5-1 and TRBJ2-3, with a weak D call TRBD2 (5 bases). The CDR3 is made up of 15 amino acids. The germline CDR1 and CDR2 sequences are SGHRS and YFSETQ. Trimming took off 4 bases at V and 2 bases at J, with 14 bases between the two ends. The CDR3 DNA reads TGCGCCAGCAGCAACCGGGATTGGCTCACAGATACGCAGTATTTT. It codes for CASSNRDWLTDTQYF.

This chain connects TRBV5-6 to TRBJ2-5; possibly TRBD2 for D (6 bases). V was shortened by 4 bases and J by 4 bases, with 11 bases between the two germline ends. This CDR3 has 13 amino acids. The germline gives CDR1 SGHDT, CDR2 YYEEEE. The CDR3 sequence is CASSPGLSETQYF. CDR3 nucleotides: TGTGCCAGCAGCCCGGGACTCTCAGAGACCCAGTACTTC.

The CDR3 region is CARSLEAGGRISGNTIYF. Written as DNA, the CDR3 is TGTGCCAGAAGCTTGGAGGCGGGGGGAAGAATCTCTGGAAACACCATATATTTT. V usage is TRBV5-3 and J usage is TRBJ1-3, with D possibly TRBD1 on 5 matching bases. TRBV5-3 counts as an open reading frame of uncertain function. V gave up 0 bases and J gave up 0 bases, with 16 bases separating them. This CDR3 has 18 amino acids.

This clone appeared a single time. This sequence joins TRBV7-6 and TRBJ2-1; 14 bases are a match to TRBD2. V gave up 1 base and J gave up 5 bases; unmatched junction bases: 10. The CDR3 runs to 19 residues. Germline V lookup: CDR1 SGHVS, CDR2 FNYEAQ. The CDR3: CASSLGPTSGGASDNEQFF. In DNA, the CDR3 is TGTGCCAGCAGCTTAGGTCCGACTAGCGGGGGGGCCTCGGACAATGAGCAGTTCTTC.